This T cell receptor (beta chain) emerged from a study of T cell responses to AZD1222 COVID-19 vaccine. Unmatched junction bases numbered 2, after V lost 3 bases and J lost 7 bases. CDR1 and CDR2 (germline): KGHSH, LQKENI. The CDR3 runs to 15 residues. Using immunoSEQ multiplex PCR, the repertoire was profiled, and TCRdb retains in-frame clones only, with some absent. The sample has roughly 150,000 clones, 90% seen once. With respect to this clone: Its antigen is not known.

Findings and caveats of the study: Close to half of all spike-specific TCRs reportedly target regions of the variants that are unmutated. Rises in breadth and depth of Spike-specific TCRs came after two AZD1222 doses. Repertoire collection took place solely once the T cell response had peaked.

Sequenced material: peripheral blood, taken 28 days after the second AZD1222 dose. V is TRBV18 and J is TRBJ2-1, with TRBD2 matching over 14 bases. The sequence was obtained from an adult who received the AZD1222 COVID-19 vaccine. Written as DNA, the CDR3 is TGTGCCAGCTCACCTGGACTAGCGGGGGGTAATGAGCAGTTCTTC. Protein: CASSPGLAGGNEQFF.